The rows below give T cell receptor beta chains drawn from one sample of a study of patients and donors after allogeneic stem cell transplantation. Using its own MiXCR run on the RT-PCR reads, TCRdb lists one record per CDR3 protein. This table has approximately 430,000 distinct CDR3 sequences, around 16% appearing once. Sequences were obtained from blood, either unsorted or a sorted T cell fraction (not recorded which). The receptors here all came from a human donor who was either an allogeneic HSCT recipient or a stem cell or donor lymphocyte infusion donor (not recorded which). It is not recorded whose cells these are; they may come from a transplant donor. Both conserved end residues are part of each CDR3. The D gene is left open where the match is weak. Part of the rows lack a size; the others show once, few, many or a class for expanded clones.

- | TRBD1 | TRBJ2-7 | TRBV15 | CATSRTGAPYEQYF | TGTGCCACCAGCAGGACAGGGGCCCCCTACGAGCAGTACTTC
- | - | TRBJ2-1 | TRBV29-1 | CSVRTRPRNEQFF | TGCAGCGTACGGACACGACCGAGGAATGAGCAGTTCTTC
few | - | TRBJ2-7 | TRBV4-3 | CASSQQTGRLHEQYF | TGCGCCAGCAGTCAACAGACAGGGAGGTTACACGAGCAGTACTTC
many | TRBD2 | TRBJ2-7 | TRBV29-1 | CSVWTSRYEQYF | TGCAGCGTTTGGACTAGTCGGTACGAGCAGTACTTC
- | - | TRBJ1-1 | TRBV7-9 | CASSLDGLNTEAFF | TGTGCCAGCAGCTTAGACGGTCTGAACACTGAAGCTTTCTTT
few | - | TRBJ2-2 | TRBV7-6 | CASSFGLSSHTGELFF | TGTGCCAGCAGCTTTGGACTCTCCTCTCACACCGGGGAGCTGTTTTTT
- | - | TRBJ1-2 | TRBV6-5 | CASSKGIYGYTF | TGTGCCAGCAGTAAGGGGATCTATGGCTACACCTTC
- | - | TRBJ2-3 | TRBV30 | CAWLARTDTQYF | TGTGCCTGGCTAGCGAGGACAGATACGCAGTATTTT
- | - | TRBJ2-3 | TRBV20-1 | CSARTWRVGTDTQYF | TGCAGTGCTAGAACTTGGCGGGTTGGCACAGATACGCAGTATTTT
- | - | TRBJ2-7 | TRBV10-1 | CATGQRGTYEQYF | TGCGCCACCGGACAGCGCGGGACCTACGAGCAGTACTTC
- | - | TRBJ2-1 | TRBV9 | CASSGMGEQFF | TGTGCCAGCAGCGGAATGGGTGAGCAGTTCTTC
few | - | TRBJ2-5 | TRBV5-6 | CASSLDGREETQYF | TGTGCCAGCAGCTTGGATGGGCGAGAAGAGACCCAGTACTTC
- | - | TRBJ1-4 | TRBV7-8 | CASSLEYAGQLATNEKLFF | TGTGCCAGCAGCTTAGAGTATGCAGGCCAGCTTGCAACTAATGAAAAACTGTTTTTT
- | - | TRBJ2-7 | TRBV29-1 | CSVGGAPSSYEQYF | TGCAGCGTTGGGGGGGCGCCGAGCTCCTACGAGCAGTACTTC
few | TRBD2 | TRBJ2-1 | TRBV6-2/TRBV6-3 | CASSPPLAGLSSYNEQFF | TGTGCCAGCAGCCCCCCCCTAGCGGGTCTGAGCTCCTACAATGAGCAGTTCTTC